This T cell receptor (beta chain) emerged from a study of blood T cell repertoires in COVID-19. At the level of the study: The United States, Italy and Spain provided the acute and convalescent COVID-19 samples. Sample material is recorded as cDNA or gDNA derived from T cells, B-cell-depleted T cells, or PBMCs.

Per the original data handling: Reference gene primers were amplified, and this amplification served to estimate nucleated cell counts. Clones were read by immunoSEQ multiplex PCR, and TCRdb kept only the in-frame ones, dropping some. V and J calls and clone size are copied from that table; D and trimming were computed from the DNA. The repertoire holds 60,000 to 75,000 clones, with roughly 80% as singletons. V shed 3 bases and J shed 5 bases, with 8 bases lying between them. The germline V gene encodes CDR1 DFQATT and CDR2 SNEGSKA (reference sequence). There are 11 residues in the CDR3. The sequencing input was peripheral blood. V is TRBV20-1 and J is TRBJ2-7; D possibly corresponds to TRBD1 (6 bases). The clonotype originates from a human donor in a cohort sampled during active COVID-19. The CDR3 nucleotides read TGCAGTGCTAGGGACAGCCACGAGCAGTACTTC. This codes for CSARDSHEQYF.